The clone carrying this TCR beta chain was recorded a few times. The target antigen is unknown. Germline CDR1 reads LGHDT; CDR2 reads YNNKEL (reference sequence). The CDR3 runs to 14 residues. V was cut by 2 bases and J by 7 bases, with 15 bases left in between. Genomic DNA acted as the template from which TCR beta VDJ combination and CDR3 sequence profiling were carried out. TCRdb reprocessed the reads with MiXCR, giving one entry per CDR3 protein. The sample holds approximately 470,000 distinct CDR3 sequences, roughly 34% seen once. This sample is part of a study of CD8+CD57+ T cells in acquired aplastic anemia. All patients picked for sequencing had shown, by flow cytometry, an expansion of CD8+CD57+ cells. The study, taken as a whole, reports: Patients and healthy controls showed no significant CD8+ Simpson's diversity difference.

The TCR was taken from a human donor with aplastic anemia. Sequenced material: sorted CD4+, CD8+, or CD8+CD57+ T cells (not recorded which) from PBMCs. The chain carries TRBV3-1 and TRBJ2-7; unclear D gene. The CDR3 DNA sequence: TGTGCCAGCAGCCAATTCAGAGGTAGCTTTGAGCAGTACTTC. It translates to CASSQFRGSFEQYF.